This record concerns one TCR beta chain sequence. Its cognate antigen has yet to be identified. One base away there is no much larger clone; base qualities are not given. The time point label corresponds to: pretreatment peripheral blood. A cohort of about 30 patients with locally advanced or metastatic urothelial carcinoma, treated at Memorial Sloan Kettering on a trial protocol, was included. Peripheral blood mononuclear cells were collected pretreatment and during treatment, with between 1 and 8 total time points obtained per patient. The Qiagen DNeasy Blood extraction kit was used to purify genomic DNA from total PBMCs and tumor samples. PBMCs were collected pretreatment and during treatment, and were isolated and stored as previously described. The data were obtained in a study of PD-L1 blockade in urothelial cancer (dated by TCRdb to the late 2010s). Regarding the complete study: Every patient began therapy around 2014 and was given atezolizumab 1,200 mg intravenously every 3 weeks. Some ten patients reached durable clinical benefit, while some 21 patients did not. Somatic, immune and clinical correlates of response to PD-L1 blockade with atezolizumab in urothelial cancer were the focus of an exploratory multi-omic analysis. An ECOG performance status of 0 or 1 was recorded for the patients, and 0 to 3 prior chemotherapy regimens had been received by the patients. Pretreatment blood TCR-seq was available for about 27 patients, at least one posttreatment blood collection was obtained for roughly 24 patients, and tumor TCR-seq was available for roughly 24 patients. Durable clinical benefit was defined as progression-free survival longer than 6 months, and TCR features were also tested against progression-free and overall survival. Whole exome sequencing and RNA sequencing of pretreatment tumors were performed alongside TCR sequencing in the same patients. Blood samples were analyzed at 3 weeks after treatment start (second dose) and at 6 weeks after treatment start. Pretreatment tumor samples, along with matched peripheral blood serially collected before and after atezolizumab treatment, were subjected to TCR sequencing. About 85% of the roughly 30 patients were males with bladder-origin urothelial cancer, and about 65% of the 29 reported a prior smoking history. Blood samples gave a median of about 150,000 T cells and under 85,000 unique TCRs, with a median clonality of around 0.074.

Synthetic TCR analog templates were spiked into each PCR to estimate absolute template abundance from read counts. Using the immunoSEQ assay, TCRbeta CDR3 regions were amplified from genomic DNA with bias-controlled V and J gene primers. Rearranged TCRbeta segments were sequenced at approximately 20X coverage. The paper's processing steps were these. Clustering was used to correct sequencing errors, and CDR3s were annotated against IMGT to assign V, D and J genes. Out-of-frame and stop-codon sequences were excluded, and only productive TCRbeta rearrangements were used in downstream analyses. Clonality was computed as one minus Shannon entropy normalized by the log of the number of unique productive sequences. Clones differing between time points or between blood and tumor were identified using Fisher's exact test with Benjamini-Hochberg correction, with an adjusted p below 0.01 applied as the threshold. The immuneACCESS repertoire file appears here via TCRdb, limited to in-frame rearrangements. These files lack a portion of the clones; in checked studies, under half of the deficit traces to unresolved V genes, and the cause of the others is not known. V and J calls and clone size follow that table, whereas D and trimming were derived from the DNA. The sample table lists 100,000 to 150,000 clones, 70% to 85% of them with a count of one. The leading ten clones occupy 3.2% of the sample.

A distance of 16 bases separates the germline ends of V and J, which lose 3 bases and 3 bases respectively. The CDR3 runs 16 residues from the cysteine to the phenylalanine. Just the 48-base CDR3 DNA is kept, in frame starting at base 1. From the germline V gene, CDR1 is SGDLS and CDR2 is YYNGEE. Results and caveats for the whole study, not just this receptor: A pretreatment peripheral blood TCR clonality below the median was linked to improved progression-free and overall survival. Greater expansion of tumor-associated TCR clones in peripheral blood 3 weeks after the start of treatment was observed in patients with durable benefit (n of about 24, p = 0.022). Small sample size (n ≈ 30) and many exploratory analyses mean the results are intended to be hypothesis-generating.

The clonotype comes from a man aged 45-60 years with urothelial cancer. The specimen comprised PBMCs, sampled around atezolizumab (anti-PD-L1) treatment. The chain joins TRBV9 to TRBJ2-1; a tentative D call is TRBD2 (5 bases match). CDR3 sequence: CASSGPDSKRYNEQFF. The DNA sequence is TGTGCCAGCAGCGGCCCGGACTCGAAACGCTACAATGAGCAGTTCTTC.